This TCR beta chain was sequenced in a study of blood T cells in healthy people across ages. Overall study context: About one barcoded beta molecule per two T cells was captured by template switching.

Through a sample-barcoded 5' primer and a J-beta primer mix, a second PCR was run for roughly 6 to 11 cycles. Each of the samples gave a minimum of 2.5 million paired-end reads that contained CDR3. TCRdb passed the 5' RACE reads through MiXCR, listing each CDR3 protein once. This sample has about 540,000 distinct CDR3 sequences, with 24% found just once. The CDR3 is made up of 12 amino acids. Germline CDR1 and CDR2: MGHDK and SYGVNS. V lost 3 bases, J lost 4 bases, and 7 bases lay in between. This sample was also put to use in a study of T cells of mothers and their children. Turning to that study: Added by the second PCR's M1S primer were sample barcodes and 2-4 random nucleotides. Every mother produced more than 9 million TCR beta CDR3 reads, whereas every child provided some 3 million.

This receptor was taken from a boy between 10 and 17 years old in good health. This rearrangement joins TRBV25-1 to TRBJ2-7; no firm D call. The sample consisted of blood. The CDR3 nucleotides read TGTGCCAGCAGTGAGGTCGATTACGAGCAGTACTTC. Translated, it gives CASSEVDYEQYF.